Each of the 8 T cell receptor beta chains below was sequenced from the same sample in a study of OX40 agonist ivuxolimab in advanced cancers. Libraries were built with the immunoSEQ multiplex PCR assay. Not all clones reach the TCRdb copy of this immuneACCESS table, which keeps in-frame sequences only. Checked studies attribute under half of the gap to unresolved V genes and leave the rest unexplained. The sample table lists about 120,000 clones, over 75% of them with a count of one. 0.55% of the sample is in the top ten clones. Sequencing was performed on CD4+ or CD8+ T cells sorted from blood, taken in a trial of the OX40 agonist ivuxolimab. Every receptor here comes from an adult with an advanced solid tumor such as melanoma, head and neck, liver or kidney cancer.

This chain links TRBV28 with TRBJ1-2, with D possibly TRBD1 on 5 matching bases. With 8 bases removed from V and 7 bases from J, the gap between germline ends came to 20 bases. CDR3 length equals 14 residues. Germline V CDR1 and CDR2: MDHEN, SYDVKM. The CDR3 DNA follows: TGTGCCAGCCTCTCGGGGGGAGAGTTGTTTGGCTACACCTTC. Its protein product is CASLSGGELFGYTF.

The V call is TRBV5-1, the J call TRBJ1-2; TRBD1 matches at 10 bases. Germline assignment: CDR1 SGHRS and CDR2 YFSETQ. The CDR3 consists of 13 residues. V shed 4 bases and J 8 bases; nucleotides not matched to a gene: 5. This CDR3 is CASSPDRGRGYTF. For the CDR3, the DNA is TGCGCCAGCAGCCCGGACAGGGGGAGAGGCTACACCTTC.

The genes are TRBV9 and TRBJ1-3; 7 bases line up with TRBD1. The CDR3 covers 14 residues. CDR1 and CDR2 (germline): SGDLS, YYNGEE. Trimming took 4 bases from V and 6 from J; bases not matched to a gene: 7. The CDR3 here is CASSPRQGANTIYF. In nucleotides, the CDR3 is TGTGCCAGCAGCCCTCGACAGGGTGCAAACACCATATATTTT.

This clone was counted a single time. The chain's CDR3 is CASSQGDYSYEQYF. In nucleotides, the CDR3 is TGTGCCAGCAGTCAGGGCGACTATTCCTACGAGCAGTACTTC. The rearrangement links TRBV2 to TRBJ2-7, with D perhaps matching TRBD1 or TRBD2 (5 bases each). The CDR3 is made up of 14 amino acids. Germline values: CDR1 SNHLY, CDR2 FYNNEI. Between the trimmed V and J ends, which lost 5 bases and 1 base, there was a span of 12 bases.

The chain combines TRBV19 with TRBJ2-6; tentative D call: TRBD1 (6 bases). The CDR3 sequence is 16 residues long. Germline CDR1 and CDR2: LNHDA and SQIVND (reference sequence). The V end lost 7 bases, the J end lost 0 bases, and 13 bases lay between the germline ends. CDR3 nucleotide sequence: TGTGCCAGTACCCCGGGACAAGCCTCTGGGGCCAACGTCCTGACTTTC. Encoded protein: CASTPGQASGANVLTF. The full variable domain, its missing parts supplied by reference TRBV19 and TRBJ2-6, is DGGITQSPKYLFRKEGQNVTLSCEQNLNHDAMYWYRQDPGQGLRLIYYSQIVNDFQKGDIAEGYSVSREKKESFPLTVTSAQKNPTAFYLCASTPGQASGANVLTFGAGSRLTVL.

This chain uses TRBV30 with TRBJ1-1; TRBD1 is a possible D gene (5 bases). This CDR3 contains 14 residues. Germline-derived CDR1 and CDR2 are GTSNPN and SVGIG (reference sequence). The V and J ends lost 5 bases and 0 bases respectively, with 13 bases between them. The CDR3 sequence: CAWARQLMNTEAFF. CDR3 sequence (DNA): TGTGCCTGGGCTCGACAGCTTATGAACACTGAAGCTTTCTTT.

The chain has TRBV7-6 and TRBJ1-6, with 9 bases matching TRBD1. CDR3 length equals 15 residues. V was pared by 4 bases and J by 6 bases, with 4 bases of the junction left unmatched. Germline V gene data show CDR1 as SGHVS and CDR2 as FNYEAQ. CDR3 in amino acids: CASSWGQGSNSPLHF. For the CDR3, the DNA is TGTGCCAGCAGCTGGGGACAGGGATCTAATTCACCCCTCCACTTT.

The sample holds a few counts of this clone. The V call is TRBV6-6, the J call TRBJ1-6, with D possibly being TRBD1 (6 bases). Trimming took 5 bases from V and 19 from J, leaving 18 bases between them. The CDR3 runs 12 residues. CDR1 is MNHNY, CDR2 SVGAGI, per germline (reference sequence). CDR3 protein: CASSAQGFSAHF. CDR3 DNA sequence: TGTGCCAGCAGTGCTCAGGGGTTCTCAGCTCACTTT.